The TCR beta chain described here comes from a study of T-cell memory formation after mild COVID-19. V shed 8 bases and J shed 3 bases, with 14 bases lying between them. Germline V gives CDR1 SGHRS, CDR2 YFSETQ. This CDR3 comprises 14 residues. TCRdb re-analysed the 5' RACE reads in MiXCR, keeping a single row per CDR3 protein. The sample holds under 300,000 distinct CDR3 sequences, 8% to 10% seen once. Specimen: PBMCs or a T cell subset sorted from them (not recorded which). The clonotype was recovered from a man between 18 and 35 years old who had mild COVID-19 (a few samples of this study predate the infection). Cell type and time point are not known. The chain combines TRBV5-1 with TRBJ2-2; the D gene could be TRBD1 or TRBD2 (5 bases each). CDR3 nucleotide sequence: TGCGCCAGAAGGTCCGGGACCTACACCGGGGAGCTGTTTTTT. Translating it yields CARRSGTYTGELFF.